The source of this TCR beta chain is a study of shared clonotypes between healthy human individuals. The protocol was immunoSEQ multiplex PCR, while the TCRdb copy is restricted to in-frame clones and leaves out a portion. This table has a few million clones, approximately 96% appearing once. The study drew all its donors from Caucasian adults living in Nashville, Tennessee. The CDR3 runs to 18 residues. Trimming removed 0 bases at V and 6 bases at J, with 22 bases between. Germline CDR1 reads WSHSY; CDR2 reads SAAADI. This sequence originates from a man younger than 35 in good health. The sequenced material came from naive CD4+ T cells sorted from blood. Indicated subset: CD45RA+ positively selected. This rearrangement joins TRBV10-2 to TRBJ2-3, with a tentative D call TRBD2 (6 bases). The CDR3 nucleotides are TGCGCCAGCAGTGAGTCGCCCCGCGGGGCAGCCGCGATGGATACGCAGTATTTT. Amino acid sequence: CASSESPRGAAAMDTQYF.